The next 9 T cell receptor beta chains were all read from a single sample in a study of blood T cell repertoires in COVID-19. Profiled with immunoSEQ multiplex PCR; TCRdb holds only in-frame clones, not every one. This sample carries 330,000 or so clones, roughly 89% of them seen once, and the ten largest clones take approximately 9.9%. Sequencing was performed on peripheral blood. Receptors were obtained from a man younger than 45 with COVID-19, enrolled during active disease.

V gene TRBV5-8 combines with J gene TRBJ2-1, with D tentatively TRBD1 (5 bases). This CDR3 is 15 amino acids long. V lost 4 bases to trimming and J lost 0 bases, with 11 bases between them. CDR1 is SGHTS, CDR2 YDEGEE, per germline. The CDR3 here is CASSPKGYSYNEQFF. Here the CDR3 DNA reads TGTGCCAGCAGCCCCAAGGGGTACTCCTACAATGAGCAGTTCTTC. Combining the CDR3 with reference TRBV5-8 and TRBJ2-1 gives the whole variable domain EAGVTQSPTHLIKTRGQQATLRCSPISGHTSVYWYQQALGLGLQFLLWYDEGEERNRGNFPPRFSGRQFPNYSSELNVNALELEDSALYLCASSPKGYSYNEQFFGPGTRLTVL.

This CDR3 reads CASSLDNGLALFF. CDR3 sequence (DNA): TGTGCCAGCAGCTTAGATAACGGACTAGCGTTGTTCTTC. The V gene is TRBV7-2, the J gene TRBJ2-1, with TRBD2 matching over 9 bases. This CDR3 comprises 13 residues. Unmatched junction bases numbered 7, after V lost 1 base and J lost 15 bases. Germline V CDR1 and CDR2: SGHTA, FQGNSA.

CDR3 in amino acids: CASSSSGEYSNQPQHF. CDR3 coding DNA: TGTGCCAGCAGCTCGTCCGGGGAGTATAGCAATCAGCCCCAGCATTTT. The J gene is TRBJ1-5, the V gene TRBV7-9; D uncertain. Per the germline V gene, CDR1 is SEHNR and CDR2 is FQNEAQ (reference sequence). The length of the CDR3 is 16 residues. Deletions cut 4 bases from V and 0 bases from J, with 13 bases between.

Worth noting for this clone: This same CDR3 is encoded by further DNA sequences in the sample. The CDR3 region is CAWGPWGGAGTEAFF. In DNA form, the CDR3 reads TGTGCCTGGGGTCCATGGGGAGGGGCAGGCACTGAAGCTTTCTTT. V gene TRBV30 combines with J gene TRBJ1-1; a weak D match, TRBD1 (5 bases). This CDR3 spans 15 amino acids. Between the trimmed V and J ends, which lost 5 bases and 4 bases, there was a span of 20 bases. Germline V gene lookup returns CDR1 GTSNPN and CDR2 SVGIG (reference sequence).

The chain is built from TRBV12-5 and TRBJ1-2, with TRBD1 identical over 7 bases. V dropped 6 bases and J dropped 4; count of bases not matched to a gene: 5. In germline, CDR1 is LGHNT, CDR2 FRNRAP. This CDR3 spans 13 amino acids. CDR3: CASGTTGSYGYTF. CDR3 bases: TGTGCTAGTGGGACGACAGGGAGCTATGGCTACACCTTC.

V gene TRBV7-2 combines with J gene TRBJ2-7, with a possible D match to TRBD2 (7 bases). CDR3 length: 15 residues. Between the trimmed V and J ends, which lost 2 bases and 3 bases, there was a span of 14 bases. CDR1 is SGHTA and CDR2 is FQGNSA in the germline V gene. CDR3 amino acids: CASSLMGGQDYEQYF. The CDR3 coding sequence is TGTGCCAGCAGCTTAATGGGGGGGCAAGACTACGAGCAGTACTTC.

The chain recombines TRBV5-1 with TRBJ2-7, with D tentatively TRBD1 (5 bases). The CDR3 runs to 12 residues. The V and J ends lost 4 bases and 0 bases respectively, with 5 bases between them. CDR1 is SGHRS, CDR2 YFSETQ, per germline. This chain's CDR3 is CASSDSSYEQYF. CDR3 coding DNA: TGCGCCAGCAGCGACAGCTCCTACGAGCAGTACTTC.

J is TRBJ1-1 and V is TRBV7-9, with a weak D call TRBD1 (6 bases). Per germline, CDR1 SEHNR and CDR2 FQNEAQ (reference sequence). Trimming removed 2 bases from V and 0 bases from J, with 16 bases in between. The CDR3 is 17 residues long. CDR3 coding DNA: TGTGCCAGCAGCTTACCCCCGGGCGACAGGATGAACACTGAAGCTTTCTTT. Translated: CASSLPPGDRMNTEAFF.

The chain employs TRBV24-1 and TRBJ2-1; tentatively, D is TRBD1 (6 bases). The CDR3 has 16 residues. Germline V lookup: CDR1 KGHDR, CDR2 SFDVKD. V was trimmed by 3 bases and J by 4 bases, leaving 15 bases between them. The CDR3 reads CATSDASGTPYNEQFF. The CDR3 coding sequence is TGTGCCACCAGTGATGCCTCCGGGACACCTTACAATGAGCAGTTCTTC.